This T cell receptor (beta chain) emerged from a study of T cell repertoires in cytomegalovirus infection. Study-level background: The authors relied on CMV epitopes, both recently identified HLA-C-restricted and well-studied HLA-B-restricted. Public TCR beta signatures provided an indication of both CMV infection and a matching HLA type. Study-level findings and limits: Ex vivo responses were dominated by HLA-C-restricted CMV-specific TCR beta clonotypes. Frequencies of public TCR beta families were cumulated, and this identified carriers of CMV plus the relevant HLA.

One entry per CDR3 protein results from TCRdb running MiXCR on the reads. The profile shows about 830,000 distinct CDR3 sequences, approximately 29% of them singletons. With 4 bases clipped from V and 5 bases from J, the junction kept 6 bases outside the gene matches. There are 14 residues in the CDR3. Germline CDR1 is SGHTA and CDR2 is FQGNSA. In its sample, this clonotype was seen many times. Its antigen is as yet unknown. The sample in question was cultured CD8+ T cells from PBMCs, obtained from culture after CMV antigen stimulation. The J gene is TRBJ1-1, the V gene TRBV7-2, with 8 bases lining up with TRBD1. The source of this sequence is a human donor in good health (CMV status not recorded). Some clones in this sample may be carry-over from other donors' samples. The CDR3: CASSSDRGRTEAFF. CDR3 sequence (DNA): TGTGCCAGCAGCTCAGACAGGGGAAGGACTGAAGCTTTCTTT.